The 15 T cell receptor beta chains reported below all come from one sample, sequenced in a study of tumor and adjacent non-tumor tissue in lung cancer. This sample's RNA came from whole unsorted tissue. A modified ARM-PCR protocol with three rounds of nested PCR amplified TCRbeta. TCRdb fed the multiplex PCR reads into MiXCR, producing one record per CDR3 protein. The sample holds about 110,000 distinct CDR3 sequences, more than 70% seen once. Sequenced sample: lung tumor tissue. These TCRs come from a woman in her sixties with non-small cell lung cancer.

This clonotype was detected many times. A single base separates this from a much larger clone, so it may be a read error. The chain joins TRBV20-1 to TRBJ1-2, with 11 bases matching TRBD1. CDR3 length equals 14 residues. CDR1 and CDR2 (germline): DFQATT, SNEGSKA (reference sequence). The trim removed 5 bases at V and 8 bases at J, leaving 10 bases unmatched. The CDR3, as DNA: TGCAGTGCTCATATCGGGACAGGGGGAAAAGGCTACACCTTC. This codes for CSAHIGTGGKGYTF.

This clonotype has only one observation. This chain joins TRBV29-1 and TRBJ2-7; D may match TRBD1 or TRBD2 (5 bases each). V was shortened by 1 base and J by 1 base, with 14 bases between the two germline ends. The CDR3 consists of 15 residues. Germline CDR1 is SQVTM and CDR2 is ANQGSEA. DNA for the CDR3: TGCAGCGTTGAAGTCCGAGAGGGGCTTTCCTACGAGCAGTACTTC. Translated, it gives CSVEVREGLSYEQYF.

In its sample, this clonotype was seen a few times. A much bigger clone sits one base away, suggesting this may be a read error. The chain carries TRBV20-1 and TRBJ2-3; no reliable D call. The CDR3 contains 13 residues. The ends were cut back, 3 bases at V and 6 bases at J, with 13 bases in the middle. Per the germline V gene, CDR1 is DFQATT and CDR2 is SNEGSKA (reference sequence). The CDR3 DNA sequence: TGCAGTGCTAGTAAACTTAGCCCGGATACGCAGTATTTT. It translates to CSASKLSPDTQYF.

With respect to this clonotype: Compared with germline, one end of the junction differs, possibly owing to a read error. The genes are TRBV28 and TRBJ2-1; 10 positions agree with TRBD1. Germline-derived CDR1 and CDR2 are MDHEN and SYDVKM. This CDR3 is 14 amino acids long. The CDR3 DNA sequence: TGTGCCAGCAGCCGGACAGGGGGATGCAATAAGCAGTTCTTC. Translating it yields CASSRTGGCNKQFF.

Note on this clonotype: Mismatch with germline at one junction end may stem from a read error. This chain connects TRBV28 to TRBJ2-5, with 7 bases fitting TRBD1. The CDR3 is made up of 16 amino acids. The V gene's germline CDR1 is MDHEN and CDR2 SYDVKM. In DNA, the CDR3 is TGTGTCAGCAGTTTATCTTCTGGGACAGCTCAGGAGACCCAGTACTTC. Protein: CVSSLSSGTAQETQYF.

A word on this clonotype: Being one base from a much bigger clone, this may be a read error. The rearrangement links TRBV6-2 or TRBV6-3 to TRBJ2-7, with 9 nucleotides matching TRBD1. Germline V gene data show CDR1 as MNHEY and CDR2 as SVGEGT. This CDR3 has 14 residues. The CDR3 spells CASSHRGRTYVQYF. Here the CDR3 DNA reads TGTGCCAGCAGTCACAGGGGGCGTACCTACGTGCAGTACTTC.

The chain uses TRBV20-1 and TRBJ2-4, with a weak D call TRBD2 (6 bases). Between the trimmed V and J ends, which lost 8 bases and 13 bases, there was a span of 21 bases. The germline V gene encodes CDR1 DFQATT and CDR2 SNEGSKA (reference sequence). This CDR3 region has 12 residues. CDR3 protein: CSTPSPSENQYF. The CDR3 DNA follows: TGCAGTACTCCGAGCCCTAGCGAGAACCAGTACTTC.

The V gene is TRBV6-1, the J gene TRBJ2-1; 7 nucleotides agree with TRBD2. Trimming at V came to 8 bases and at J to 4 bases, leaving 11 bases not matched to a gene. The CDR3 sequence is 15 residues long. Per germline, CDR1 MNHNS and CDR2 SASEGT. The CDR3 region is CASVGLAVLYNEQFF. The DNA for the CDR3 is TGTGCCAGCGTTGGTCTAGCGGTCCTTTACAATGAGCAGTTCTTC.

Points on this clonotype: A much larger clone lies a single base off, so this may be a read error. The chain recombines TRBV10-3 with TRBJ1-1; D is perhaps TRBD1 (5 bases). The V end was cut by 7 bases, the J end by 2 bases, with 14 bases between. The CDR3 is made up of 14 amino acids. Germline lookup yields CDR1 ENHRY and CDR2 SYGVKD. The CDR3 loop is CAINTWTYNTEAFF. The CDR3 DNA is TGTGCCATCAACACCTGGACATACAACACTGAAGCTTTCTTT.

Regarding this clonotype: In this CDR3 the conserved last residue, phenylalanine or tryptophan, is missing, so a read error is likely. The rearrangement uses TRBV11-3 and TRBJ2-1; 9 nucleotides match TRBD2. Germline loops: CDR1 SGHNT, CDR2 YENEEA. The CDR3 spans 17 residues. CDR3 sequence: CAGSLELVSGSHNEQFL. The CDR3 DNA follows: TGTGCCGGCAGCTTAGAGTTGGTTAGCGGGAGCCACAATGAGCAGTTCTTA.

Worth noting for this clonotype: Its ends do not fully match the called genes, so a read error is possible. The genes are TRBV6-1 and TRBJ1-2; no definite D call. Germline CDR1 and CDR2: MNHNS and SASEGT. The length of the CDR3 is 16 residues. The CDR3 region is CTSSETRRRTNYGYTF. Written as DNA, the CDR3 is TGTACCAGTAGTGAAACACGTCGGCGGACTAACTATGGCTACACCTTC.

To note about this clonotype: The conserved closing phenylalanine or tryptophan is absent in this CDR3, likely reflecting a read error. This chain connects TRBV4-2 to TRBJ2-7, with TRBD1 as a possible D gene (6 bases). The CDR3 contains 13 residues. The germline CDR1 and CDR2 sequences are LGHNA and YNFKEQ. The CDR3 sequence: CTSRLGQTYEQYL. The CDR3 DNA reads as TGTACCAGCAGATTGGGACAAACCTACGAGCAGTACCTC.

The chain uses TRBV12-3 or TRBV12-4 and TRBJ1-1; D uncertain. Trimming took off 7 bases at V and 6 bases at J, with 15 bases between the two ends. This CDR3 region has 13 residues. The CDR3 loop reads CASILEMGAEAFF. CDR3 in DNA: TGTGCCAGCATTCTAGAGATGGGTGCTGAAGCTTTCTTT.

The V call is TRBV7-2, the J call TRBJ2-5; 9 bases line up with TRBD2. The CDR3 extends over 16 amino acids. The V and J ends lost 5 bases and 4 bases, in that order; junction bases with no gene match: 11. CDR1 and CDR2 from the germline V gene are SGHTA and FQGNSA. Written as DNA, the CDR3 is TGTGCCAGCAGCAAATCACGCCTAGCGGGGACAGAGACCCAGTACTTC. Translating it yields CASSKSRLAGTETQYF.

The chain is built from TRBV28 and TRBJ2-5; 8 bases match TRBD2. The CDR3 runs to 15 residues. Germline V CDR1 and CDR2: MDHEN, SYDVKM. J gave up 3 bases and V 7 bases, and 10 bases lay outside the gene matches. The CDR3 is CASNRISGGEETQYF. In DNA form, the CDR3 reads TGTGCCAGCAACCGAATAAGCGGGGGCGAAGAGACCCAGTACTTC.